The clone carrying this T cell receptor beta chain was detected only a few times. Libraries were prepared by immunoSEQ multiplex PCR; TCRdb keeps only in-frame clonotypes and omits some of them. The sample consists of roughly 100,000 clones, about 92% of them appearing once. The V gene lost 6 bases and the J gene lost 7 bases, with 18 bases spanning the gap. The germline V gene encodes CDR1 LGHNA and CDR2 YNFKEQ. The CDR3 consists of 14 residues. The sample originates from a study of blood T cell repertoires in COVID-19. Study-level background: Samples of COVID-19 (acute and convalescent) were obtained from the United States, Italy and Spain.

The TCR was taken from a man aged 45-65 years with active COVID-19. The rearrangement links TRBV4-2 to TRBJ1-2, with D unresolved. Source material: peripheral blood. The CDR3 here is CASSREGSLRGYTF. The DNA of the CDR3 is TGTGCCAGCAGTCGGGAGGGATCATTGCGTGGCTACACCTTC.